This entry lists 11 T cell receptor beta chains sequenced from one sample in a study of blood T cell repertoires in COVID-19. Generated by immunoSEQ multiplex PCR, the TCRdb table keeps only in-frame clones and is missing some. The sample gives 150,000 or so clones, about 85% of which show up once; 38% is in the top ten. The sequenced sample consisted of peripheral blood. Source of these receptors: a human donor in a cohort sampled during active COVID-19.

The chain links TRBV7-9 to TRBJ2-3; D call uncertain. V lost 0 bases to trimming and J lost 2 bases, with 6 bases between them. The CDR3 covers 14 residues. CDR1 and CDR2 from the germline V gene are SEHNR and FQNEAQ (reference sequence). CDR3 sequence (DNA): TGTGCCAGCAGCTTAGCCGTCCTCACAGATACGCAGTATTTT. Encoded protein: CASSLAVLTDTQYF.

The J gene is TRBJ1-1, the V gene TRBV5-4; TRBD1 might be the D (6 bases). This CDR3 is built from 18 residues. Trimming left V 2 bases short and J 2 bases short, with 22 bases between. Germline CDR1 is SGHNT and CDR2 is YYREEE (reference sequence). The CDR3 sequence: CASSFDSVMRGGNTEAFF. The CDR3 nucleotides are TGTGCCAGCAGCTTTGATAGCGTGATGAGGGGGGGAAACACTGAAGCTTTCTTT. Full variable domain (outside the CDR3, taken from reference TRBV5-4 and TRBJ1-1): ETGVTQSPTHLIKTRGQQVTLRCSSQSGHNTVSWYQQALGQGPQFIFQYYREEENGRGNFPPRFSGLQFPNYSSELNVNALELDDSALYLCASSFDSVMRGGNTEAFFGQGTRLTVV.

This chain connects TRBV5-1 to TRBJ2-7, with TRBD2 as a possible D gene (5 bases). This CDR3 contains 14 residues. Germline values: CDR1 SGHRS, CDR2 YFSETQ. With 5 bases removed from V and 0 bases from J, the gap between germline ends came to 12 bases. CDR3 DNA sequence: TGCGCCAGCAGACGGGATTTTAGCTCCTACGAGCAGTACTTC. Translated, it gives CASRRDFSSYEQYF.

The CDR3 DNA sequence: TGTGCCAGCAGAAAGAAAGTAGATGGGACAGCGAACACCGGGGAGCTGTTTTTT. It encodes CASRKKVDGTANTGELFF. This rearrangement joins TRBV21-1 to TRBJ2-2; the table's D call, TRBD1, was not checked against the DNA. TRBV21-1 is deemed a pseudogene. The length of the CDR3 is 18 residues.

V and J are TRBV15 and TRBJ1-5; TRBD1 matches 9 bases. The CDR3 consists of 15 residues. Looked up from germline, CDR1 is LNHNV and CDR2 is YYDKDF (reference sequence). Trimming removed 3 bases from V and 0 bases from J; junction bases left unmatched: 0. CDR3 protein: CATSRDRGSNQPQHF. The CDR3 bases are TGTGCCACCAGCAGGGACAGGGGTAGCAATCAGCCCCAGCATTTT.

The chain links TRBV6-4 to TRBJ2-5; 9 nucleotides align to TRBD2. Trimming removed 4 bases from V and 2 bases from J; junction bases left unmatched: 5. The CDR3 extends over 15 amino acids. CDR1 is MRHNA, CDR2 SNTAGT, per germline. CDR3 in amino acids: CASSATAGGQETQYF. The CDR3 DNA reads TGTGCCAGCAGTGCCACAGCGGGGGGTCAAGAGACCCAGTACTTC.

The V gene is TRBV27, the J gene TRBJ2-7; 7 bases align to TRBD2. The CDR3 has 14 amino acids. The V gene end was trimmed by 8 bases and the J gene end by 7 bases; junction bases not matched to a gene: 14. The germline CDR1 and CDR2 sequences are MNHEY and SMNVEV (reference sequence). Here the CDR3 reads CASFKSGGSGEQYF. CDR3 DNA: TGTGCCAGCTTCAAATCCGGGGGGTCGGGGGAGCAGTACTTC.

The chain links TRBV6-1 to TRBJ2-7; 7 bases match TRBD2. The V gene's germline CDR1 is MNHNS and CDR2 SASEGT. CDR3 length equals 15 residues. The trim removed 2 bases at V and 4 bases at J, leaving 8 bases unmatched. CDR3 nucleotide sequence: TGTGCCAGCAGTGAAAGAAGCGGGGAGGTATACGAGCAGTACTTC. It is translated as CASSERSGEVYEQYF.

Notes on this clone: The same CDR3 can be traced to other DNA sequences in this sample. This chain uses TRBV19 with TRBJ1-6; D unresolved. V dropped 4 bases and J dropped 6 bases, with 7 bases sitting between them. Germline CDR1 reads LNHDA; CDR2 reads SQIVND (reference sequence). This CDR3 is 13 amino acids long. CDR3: CASSTTGNSPLHF. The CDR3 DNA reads TGTGCCAGTAGTACGACGGGTAATTCACCCCTCCACTTT.

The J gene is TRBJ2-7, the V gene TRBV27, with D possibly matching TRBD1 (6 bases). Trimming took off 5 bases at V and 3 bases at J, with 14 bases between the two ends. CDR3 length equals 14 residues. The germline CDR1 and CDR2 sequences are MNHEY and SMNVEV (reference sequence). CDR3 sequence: CASSPGTKGYEQYF. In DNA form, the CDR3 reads TGTGCCAGCAGTCCCGGGACAAAGGGCTACGAGCAGTACTTC.

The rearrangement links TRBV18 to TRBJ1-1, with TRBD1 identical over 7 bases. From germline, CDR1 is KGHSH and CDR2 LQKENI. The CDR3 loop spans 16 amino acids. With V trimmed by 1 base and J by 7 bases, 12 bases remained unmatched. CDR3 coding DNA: TGTGCCAGCTCACCACGGGGACAGACTGTTTCTATTGAAGCTTTCTTT. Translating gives CASSPRGQTVSIEAFF.